This is a list of T cell receptor beta chains from one sample in a study of blood T cell repertoires in COVID-19. Data came from immunoSEQ multiplex PCR; TCRdb stores just in-frame clones and leaves some out. Among some 78,000 clones listed, around 87% were seen once. The material sequenced was peripheral blood. All receptors derive from a woman of 80 years or more with active or convalescent COVID-19. Both conserved end residues are part of each CDR3. The D gene is left open where the match is weak. Some rows mark clone size as missing; the rest say once, few, many or name a class of expanded clone.

clone_size: -
d_call: -
j_call: TRBJ2-1
v_call: TRBV3-1/TRBV3-2
cdr3_nt: TGTGCCAGCAGCCAAGACATGGGACACAACTACAATGAGCAGTTCTTC
cdr3_aa: CASSQDMGHNYNEQFF

clone_size: once
d_call: -
j_call: TRBJ1-4
v_call: TRBV5-1
cdr3_nt: TGCGCCACATCAATTCGGGGGGCACCTAATGAAAAACTGTTTTTT
cdr3_aa: CATSIRGAPNEKLFF

clone_size: -
d_call: TRBD2
j_call: TRBJ2-1
v_call: TRBV7-6
cdr3_nt: TGTGCCAGCAGTCTACGGACTAGCGGCTCCTACAATGAGCAGTTCTTC
cdr3_aa: CASSLRTSGSYNEQFF

clone_size: -
d_call: -
j_call: TRBJ1-2
v_call: TRBV6-2/TRBV6-3
cdr3_nt: TGTGCCAGCAGTTTTAGGACAGTACAAGGCTACACCTTC
cdr3_aa: CASSFRTVQGYTF

clone_size: -
d_call: TRBD1
j_call: TRBJ2-7
v_call: TRBV12-3/TRBV12-4
cdr3_nt: TGTGCCAGCAGAGGGACAGCCGCCTACGAGCAGTACTTC
cdr3_aa: CASRGTAAYEQYF

clone_size: -
d_call: -
j_call: TRBJ2-2
v_call: TRBV5-1
cdr3_nt: TGCGCCAGCAGGTCGTACCTATCGAACACCGGGGAGCTGTTTTTT
cdr3_aa: CASRSYLSNTGELFF

clone_size: -
d_call: -
j_call: TRBJ1-2
v_call: TRBV19
cdr3_nt: TGTGCCAGTAGTTCACACGACAGAACTCTTACTTATGGCTACACCTTC
cdr3_aa: CASSSHDRTLTYGYTF

clone_size: -
d_call: -
j_call: TRBJ1-2
v_call: TRBV7-8
cdr3_nt: TGTGCCAGCAGCTTAGGACACTCCAACTATGGCTACACCTTC
cdr3_aa: CASSLGHSNYGYTF

clone_size: -
d_call: TRBD2
j_call: TRBJ2-3
v_call: TRBV5-1
cdr3_nt: TGCGCCAGTAAACTAGCGGGAGGGCCAGATACGCAGTATTTT
cdr3_aa: CASKLAGGPDTQYF

clone_size: -
d_call: -
j_call: TRBJ2-3
v_call: TRBV7-7
cdr3_nt: TGTGCCAGCAGCTTAATTCTGACAGATACGCAGTATTTT
cdr3_aa: CASSLILTDTQYF

clone_size: -
d_call: -
j_call: TRBJ2-7
v_call: TRBV14
cdr3_nt: TGTGCCAGACCACAGGGGAGGAACTACGAGCAGTACTTC
cdr3_aa: CARPQGRNYEQYF

clone_size: -
d_call: TRBD2
j_call: TRBJ2-3
v_call: TRBV9
cdr3_nt: TGTGCCAGCAGCGTAGGGACTAGCGGGAGGGCCCCGAGCACAGATACGCAGTATTTT
cdr3_aa: CASSVGTSGRAPSTDTQYF

clone_size: -
d_call: -
j_call: TRBJ2-1
v_call: TRBV5-1
cdr3_nt: TGCGCCAGCAGCTTAGAAGCGGGCGGGGAGCAGTTCTTC
cdr3_aa: CASSLEAGGEQFF

clone_size: -
d_call: -
j_call: TRBJ1-2
v_call: TRBV11-2
cdr3_nt: TGTGCCAGCAGCTCTACAGTATATGGCTACACCTTC
cdr3_aa: CASSSTVYGYTF

clone_size: -
d_call: -
j_call: TRBJ1-2
v_call: TRBV6-2/TRBV6-3
cdr3_nt: TGTGCCAGCAGTTCCTACCGACAACCCTATGGCTACACCTTC
cdr3_aa: CASSSYRQPYGYTF